This is a list of T cell receptor beta chains from one sample in a study of regulatory T cells in long-lasting Graves disease. Each CDR3 protein is one row after TCRdb ran MiXCR on the multiplex PCR reads. The sample includes about 470,000 distinct CDR3 sequences, around 20% of them seen just once. The starting material was peripheral blood mononuclear cells (PBMCs), obtained when the disease was refractory, from a patient treated with antithyroid drugs. All receptors derive from a female donor with Graves disease. CDR3s include the opening cysteine and the closing phenylalanine or tryptophan. A D gene is named only where the DNA matches it firmly. The size of a clone is reported for some rows only, either as once, few or many, or as a class for expanded clones.

j_call: TRBJ2-2
clone_size: many
d_call: TRBD2
v_call: TRBV24-1
cdr3_nt: TGTGCCACCAGCAAACTAGCGGGAGGGTACACCGGGGAGCTGTTTTTT
cdr3_aa: CATSKLAGGYTGELFF

j_call: TRBJ2-1
clone_size: -
d_call: TRBD2
v_call: TRBV12-3/TRBV12-4
cdr3_nt: TGTGCCAGCAGTCGCCTAGGTAGCGGGATGGATGAGCAGTTCTTC
cdr3_aa: CASSRLGSGMDEQFF

j_call: TRBJ2-3
clone_size: -
d_call: TRBD2
v_call: TRBV11-2
cdr3_nt: TGTGCCAGCAGCGGACTAGGCGTTTTCACAGATACGCAGTATTTT
cdr3_aa: CASSGLGVFTDTQYF

j_call: TRBJ1-1
clone_size: few
d_call: -
v_call: TRBV5-6
cdr3_nt: TGTGCCAGCAGCCTGGTTGGGAAGATGAACACTGAAGCTTTCTTT
cdr3_aa: CASSLVGKMNTEAFF

j_call: TRBJ1-6
clone_size: many
d_call: -
v_call: TRBV6-1
cdr3_nt: TGTGCCAGCAGCCACGGGGGCGGGGTGGGTGATTCACCCCTCCACTTT
cdr3_aa: CASSHGGGVGDSPLHF

j_call: TRBJ2-7
clone_size: few
d_call: -
v_call: TRBV14
cdr3_nt: TGTGCCAGCAGCCACCGAACAGGGTGGGACGAGCAGTACTTC
cdr3_aa: CASSHRTGWDEQYF

j_call: TRBJ1-1
clone_size: many
d_call: TRBD1
v_call: TRBV6-1
cdr3_nt: TGTGCCAGCAGTCGGGGACAGGGAGACACTGAAGCTTTCTTT
cdr3_aa: CASSRGQGDTEAFF

j_call: TRBJ1-5
clone_size: many
d_call: -
v_call: TRBV7-9
cdr3_nt: TGTGCCAGCAGCCGGGGGAACAGGGATGCTCAGCCCCAGCATTTT
cdr3_aa: CASSRGNRDAQPQHF

j_call: TRBJ2-2
clone_size: -
d_call: TRBD1
v_call: TRBV11-2
cdr3_nt: TGTGCCAGCAGCTCTAGCCTCCGGGACAGGGGATCGGGCACCGGGGAGCTGTTTTTT
cdr3_aa: CASSSSLRDRGSGTGELFF

j_call: TRBJ2-7
clone_size: -
d_call: TRBD1
v_call: TRBV6-2/TRBV6-3
cdr3_nt: TGTGCCAGCAGTTACGGATCGACAGGGCAACTCCAGTACTTC
cdr3_aa: CASSYGSTGQLQYF

j_call: TRBJ2-3
clone_size: -
d_call: -
v_call: TRBV12-3/TRBV12-4
cdr3_nt: TGTGCCAGCAGCAAAACGAATATTGTGACCACAGATACGCAGTATTTT
cdr3_aa: CASSKTNIVTTDTQYF

j_call: TRBJ2-5
clone_size: many
d_call: TRBD2
v_call: TRBV28
cdr3_nt: TGTGCCAGCAGTTCCCTTAGACTAGCGGGAGGTGTAGAGACCCAGTACTTC
cdr3_aa: CASSSLRLAGGVETQYF

j_call: TRBJ1-4
clone_size: -
d_call: -
v_call: TRBV6-1
cdr3_nt: TGTGCCAGCACCGACCTAAGTTGGGAAAAACTGTTTTTT
cdr3_aa: CASTDLSWEKLFF

j_call: TRBJ1-5
clone_size: many
d_call: -
v_call: TRBV13
cdr3_nt: TGTGCCAGCAGCTTAGGCCAAAGACAGCCCAATCAGCCCCAGCATTTT
cdr3_aa: CASSLGQRQPNQPQHF

j_call: TRBJ2-7
clone_size: many
d_call: -
v_call: TRBV20-1
cdr3_nt: TGCAGTGCTAGAGGCCCTCGAAAGGCCGAGCAGTACTTC
cdr3_aa: CSARGPRKAEQYF

j_call: TRBJ2-7
clone_size: few
d_call: TRBD1
v_call: TRBV9
cdr3_nt: TGTGCCAGCAGCGTAGGAGGGGGCAATAACGAGCAGTACTTC
cdr3_aa: CASSVGGGNNEQYF

j_call: TRBJ1-5
clone_size: many
d_call: -
v_call: TRBV12-3/TRBV12-4
cdr3_nt: TGTGCCAGCAGTTCTGTCAGAGGCAATCAGCCCCAGCATTTT
cdr3_aa: CASSSVRGNQPQHF